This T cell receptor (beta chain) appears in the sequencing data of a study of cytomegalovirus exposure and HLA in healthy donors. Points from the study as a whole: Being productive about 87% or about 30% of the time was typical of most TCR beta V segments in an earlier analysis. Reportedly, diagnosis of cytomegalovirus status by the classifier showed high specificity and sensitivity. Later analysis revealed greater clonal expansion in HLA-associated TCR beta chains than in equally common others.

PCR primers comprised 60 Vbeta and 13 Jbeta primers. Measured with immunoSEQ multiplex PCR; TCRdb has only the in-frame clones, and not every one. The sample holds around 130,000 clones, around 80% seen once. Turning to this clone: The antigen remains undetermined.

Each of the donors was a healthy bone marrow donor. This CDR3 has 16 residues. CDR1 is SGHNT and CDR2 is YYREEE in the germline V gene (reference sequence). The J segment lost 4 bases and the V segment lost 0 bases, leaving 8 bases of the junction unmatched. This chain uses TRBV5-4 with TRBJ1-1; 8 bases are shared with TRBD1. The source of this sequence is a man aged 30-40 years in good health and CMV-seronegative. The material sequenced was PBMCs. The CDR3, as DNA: TGTGCCAGCAGCTTGGGCCAGGGGGCCGTCGGCACTGAAGCTTTCTTT. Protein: CASSLGQGAVGTEAFF.